This T cell receptor beta chain was profiled in a study of glioma-infiltrating T cells. Findings and limits, study-wide: Very few CDR3 sequences were shared between tissue and blood. Above-expected tissue-blood divergence occurred in all gliomas, most in low-grade ones.

Using RNA template, CDR3s of TCR alpha and beta were amplified with iRepertoire arm-PCR. One-step reverse transcription and amplification started from about 100-400 ng of tissue mRNA or PBMC total RNA. In TCRdb, the multiplex PCR reads were re-called with MiXCR into one record per CDR3 protein. The sample gives some 150,000 distinct CDR3 sequences, about two fifths of which show up once; more than 15% is in the top ten. A note on this clonotype: The antigen is not known.

Germline V gene data show CDR1 as DFQATT and CDR2 as SNEGSKA (reference sequence). This CDR3 comprises 15 residues. Trimming took 4 bases from V and 4 from J; bases not matched to a gene: 11. Sequencing was carried out using glioma tissue, nonneoplastic brain tissue, or PBMCs (not recorded which). This clonotype originated in a human donor with low-grade glioma or glioblastoma, undergoing nonglioma brain surgery, or in good health (not recorded which). This chain uses TRBV20-1 with TRBJ2-7; 9 bases are a match to TRBD2. The DNA of the CDR3 is TGCAGTGCTACACAAGATTCTAGCGGGAAATACGAGCAGTACTTC. Encoded protein: CSATQDSSGKYEQYF.